One sample yielded the 27 T cell receptor beta chains listed below, sequenced in a study of identifying expanded T cells in peripheral blood. Produced via immunoSEQ multiplex PCR; TCRdb's table is partial and in-frame only. Of 50,000 to 60,000 clones listed, about four fifths are singletons. Specimen: blood. The receptors here all came from a person aged 18 to 70 in good health.

The V gene is TRBV11-3, the J gene TRBJ1-2, with D possibly being TRBD1 (5 bases). CDR3 length: 15 amino acids. CDR1 and CDR2 (germline): SGHNT, YENEEA. V lost 5 bases, J lost 2 bases, and 15 bases lay in between. The CDR3 coding sequence is TGTGCCAGCAGCCCAATGGGGGTTGGGAACTATGGCTACACCTTC. It translates to CASSPMGVGNYGYTF.

The chain is built from TRBV5-6 and TRBJ2-1; no firm D call. Trimming took off 0 bases at V and 3 bases at J, with 13 bases between the two ends. Germline values: CDR1 SGHDT, CDR2 YYEEEE. The CDR3 is made up of 16 amino acids. The CDR3 sequence is CASSLVGRVVYNEQFF. Written as DNA, the CDR3 is TGTGCCAGCAGCTTGGTAGGTCGGGTAGTCTACAATGAGCAGTTCTTC.

The chain couples TRBV9 to TRBJ2-2; D is uncertain. This CDR3 has 11 residues. V was trimmed by 3 bases and J by 7 bases, leaving 4 bases between them. Germline values: CDR1 SGDLS, CDR2 YYNGEE. The DNA of the CDR3 is TGTGCCAGCAGCGAAAGCGGGGAGCTGTTTTTT. Residues: CASSESGELFF. The full variable domain, with the rest looked up from reference TRBV9 and TRBJ2-2, is DSGVTQTPKHLITATGQRVTLRCSPRSGDLSVYWYQQSLDQGLQFLIQYYNGEERAKGNILERFSAQQFPDLHSELNLSSLELGDSALYFCASSESGELFFGEGSRLTVL.

The chain combines TRBV11-3 with TRBJ2-1; possible D gene TRBD2, 6 bases. This CDR3 region has 15 residues. The germline V gene encodes CDR1 SGHNT and CDR2 YENEEA. Trimming shortened V by 3 bases and J by 6 bases, and 15 bases separated the two germline ends. In DNA form, the CDR3 reads TGTGCCAGCAGCTTCGACGGGAGCCGGCGCAATGAGCAGTTCTTC. Translated: CASSFDGSRRNEQFF.

The genes are TRBV29-1 and TRBJ1-1; D is ambiguous. Looked up from germline, CDR1 is SQVTM and CDR2 is ANQGSEA. V gave up 1 base and J gave up 4 bases, with 7 bases separating them. The CDR3 has 12 residues. Written as DNA, the CDR3 is TGCAGCGTTGAAGGATTGGCCACTGAAGCTTTCTTT. Translated: CSVEGLATEAFF. The variable domain in full, completed from reference TRBV29-1 and TRBJ1-1, reads SAVISQKPSRDICQRGTSLTIQCQVDSQVTMMFWYRQQPGQSLTLIATANQGSEATYESGFVIDKFPISRPNLTFSTLTVSNMSPEDSSIYLCSVEGLATEAFFGQGTRLTVV.

This clone has just one count. The V gene is TRBV11-1, the J gene TRBJ2-2; unclear D gene. The V and J ends lost 6 bases and 0 bases respectively, with 5 bases between them. The V gene's germline CDR1 is SGHAT and CDR2 FQDESV (reference sequence). CDR3 length: 13 amino acids. The chain's CDR3 is CASSRTNTGELFF. The CDR3 nucleotides read TGTGCCAGCAGTCGAACGAACACCGGGGAGCTGTTTTTT. Variable domain in full (rest from reference TRBV11-1 and TRBJ2-2): EAEVAQSPRYKITEKSQAVAFWCDPISGHATLYWYRQILGQGPELLVQFQDESVVDDSQLPKDRFSAERLKGVDSTLKIQPAELGDSAMYLCASSRTNTGELFFGEGSRLTVL.

The chain links TRBV30 to TRBJ1-6; no definite D call. V lost 1 base to trimming and J lost 1 base, with 14 bases between them. Germline V gives CDR1 GTSNPN, CDR2 SVGIG (reference sequence). The CDR3 loop spans 17 amino acids. CDR3 sequence: CAWSGSVARSYNSPLHF. CDR3 nucleotides: TGTGCCTGGAGTGGTTCCGTAGCAAGGTCCTATAATTCACCCCTCCACTTT.

V is TRBV7-2 and J is TRBJ1-1, with a weak D call TRBD1 (6 bases). From germline, CDR1 is SGHTA and CDR2 FQGNSA. Trimming pared 5 bases from V and 0 bases from J, leaving 7 bases between. The CDR3 runs to 13 residues. The CDR3: CASSRQVNTEAFF. CDR3 bases: TGTGCCAGCAGCCGACAGGTGAACACTGAAGCTTTCTTT.

The rearrangement joins TRBV5-6 to TRBJ1-1; TRBD1 agrees at 9 bases. The CDR3 is 14 amino acids. CDR1 is SGHDT and CDR2 is YYEEEE in the germline V gene. The V and J ends lost 4 bases and 5 bases, in that order; junction bases with no gene match: 6. CDR3 sequence reads: CASSAGTGRTEAFF. For the CDR3, the DNA is TGTGCCAGCAGCGCCGGGACAGGGCGGACTGAAGCTTTCTTT.

This chain uses TRBV30 with TRBJ2-2, with 7 bases that match TRBD2. Germline loops: CDR1 GTSNPN, CDR2 SVGIG (reference sequence). This CDR3 contains 14 residues. The V gene end was trimmed by 4 bases and the J gene end by 1 base; junction bases not matched to a gene: 3. The CDR3 region is CAWTAGWNTGELFF. The CDR3 bases are TGTGCCTGGACAGCGGGATGGAACACCGGGGAGCTGTTTTTT.

The chain combines TRBV14 with TRBJ1-1, with TRBD1 as a possible D gene (6 bases). The germline V gene has CDR1 SGHDN and CDR2 FVKESK. This CDR3 has 15 amino acids. V was cut by 1 base and J by 6 bases, with 15 bases left in between. For the CDR3, the DNA is TGTGCCAGCAGCCAAGTTTCAGGGGCAAGAGCTGAAGCTTTCTTT. This codes for CASSQVSGARAEAFF.

This chain joins TRBV30 and TRBJ2-7; 8 nucleotides align to TRBD1. The CDR3 runs 14 residues. V shed 3 bases, J shed 6 bases, and the junction held 10 bases outside the gene matches. Germline assignment: CDR1 GTSNPN and CDR2 SVGIG (reference sequence). CDR3 loop: CAWRRQGRIGEQYF. CDR3 DNA sequence: TGTGCCTGGAGGAGACAGGGGCGAATCGGCGAGCAGTACTTC.

This clone was observed a few times. The rearrangement uses TRBV7-9 and TRBJ2-5; D is undetermined. V lost 8 bases, J lost 0 bases, and 7 bases lay in between. The CDR3 sequence is 12 residues long. Germline loops: CDR1 SEHNR, CDR2 FQNEAQ (reference sequence). The CDR3 here is CASEENQETQYF. CDR3 coding DNA: TGTGCCAGCGAAGAGAACCAAGAGACCCAGTACTTC.

Note on this clone: The sample holds other DNA sequences that translate to the same CDR3. This rearrangement joins TRBV7-6 to TRBJ2-5; 7 bases agree with TRBD2. Germline V CDR1 and CDR2: SGHVS, FNYEAQ. V was clipped by 5 bases and J by 2 bases; unmatched bases: 2. This CDR3 has 13 amino acids. The chain's CDR3 is CASSRGRQETQYF. DNA for the CDR3: TGTGCCAGCAGCCGCGGGAGACAAGAGACCCAGTACTTC.

The chain is built from TRBV5-1 and TRBJ2-1; D might be TRBD1 or TRBD2, each matching 5 bases. V lost 3 bases and J 12 bases, leaving 10 bases between the germline ends. Germline V lookup: CDR1 SGHRS, CDR2 YFSETQ. The CDR3 consists of 11 residues. CDR3 region: CASSSGARQFF. The CDR3 nucleotides read TGCGCCAGCAGCTCCGGGGCTCGGCAGTTCTTC.

The chain is built from TRBV29-1 and TRBJ1-2; TRBD1 matches at 8 bases. CDR1 and CDR2 (germline): SQVTM, ANQGSEA. This CDR3 region has 12 residues. CDR3 amino acids: CSGGQDLYGYTF. CDR3 bases: TGCAGTGGGGGACAGGACCTCTATGGCTACACCTTC.

The J gene is TRBJ2-1, the V gene TRBV6-6, with D tentatively TRBD2 (6 bases). The CDR3 sequence is 15 residues long. V lost 7 bases and J lost 6, with 19 bases in between. The germline V gene has CDR1 MNHNY and CDR2 SVGAGI (reference sequence). The CDR3 reads CASINPGTGLNEQFF. As DNA, the CDR3 is TGTGCCAGCATCAATCCCGGGACTGGGCTCAATGAGCAGTTCTTC.

This clone was observed a handful of times. The J gene is TRBJ1-5, the V gene TRBV18; D ambiguous. The CDR3 totals 14 residues. The germline V and J ends were trimmed by 2 bases and 0 bases, with 5 bases remaining between them. Germline lookup yields CDR1 KGHSH and CDR2 LQKENI. The CDR3 nucleotides read TGTGCCAGCTCACCATCAGCTAGCAATCAGCCCCAGCATTTT. It yields the protein CASSPSASNQPQHF.

This chain connects TRBV10-3 to TRBJ2-7; 12 nucleotides line up with TRBD1. The CDR3 runs to 16 residues. V trimming: 6 bases; J trimming: 6 bases; junction bases outside the gene matches: 12. The germline gives CDR1 ENHRY, CDR2 SYGVKD. The CDR3 region has the DNA TGTGCCATCAGCGCGGCAACCGGGACAGGGGGCCCCGAGCAGTACTTC. This encodes CAISAATGTGGPEQYF.

The chain recombines TRBV6-5 with TRBJ1-2; 8 bases match TRBD1. V gave up 0 bases and J gave up 7 bases; unmatched junction bases: 1. The CDR3 length is 13 residues. Germline-derived CDR1 and CDR2 are MNHEY and SVGAGI. The CDR3 spells CASSYSGQGGYTF. DNA of the CDR3: TGTGCCAGCAGTTACTCCGGACAGGGTGGCTACACCTTC.

DNA of the CDR3: TGTGCCACCAGCACCAACAGGGTATCATACGAAAAACTGTTTTTT. The encoded protein is CATSTNRVSYEKLFF. The chain combines TRBV15 with TRBJ1-4, with a weak D call TRBD1 (6 bases). This CDR3 is 15 amino acids long. V dropped 4 bases and J dropped 8 bases, with 17 bases sitting between them. CDR1 is LNHNV, CDR2 YYDKDF, per germline (reference sequence).

V is TRBV27 and J is TRBJ1-1, with 7 bases that match TRBD1. The CDR3 extends over 17 amino acids. J gave up 1 base and V 3 bases, and 11 bases lay outside the gene matches. Germline lookup yields CDR1 MNHEY and CDR2 SMNVEV (reference sequence). The CDR3 loop is CASSLSTVQGKNTEAFF. The DNA of the CDR3 is TGTGCCAGCAGTTTGTCCACTGTACAGGGGAAGAACACTGAAGCTTTCTTT.

This clone was seen only once. The chain links TRBV6-6 to TRBJ2-1; 15 bases align to TRBD2. Germline trimming cut 6 bases from V and 7 bases from J; bases unmatched to any gene: 4. The CDR3 extends over 15 amino acids. CDR1 MNHNY and CDR2 SVGAGI come from the germline V gene (reference sequence). Here the CDR3 reads CASRRGLAGGNEQFF. CDR3 nucleotides: TGTGCCAGCAGACGCGGACTAGCGGGGGGGAATGAGCAGTTCTTC.

The chain uses TRBV2 and TRBJ2-5; D gene uncertain. This CDR3 has 14 residues. V lost 4 bases, J lost 5 bases, and 14 bases lay in between. CDR1 and CDR2 (germline): SNHLY, FYNNEI. Here the CDR3 DNA reads TGTGCCAGCAGTGTAGACTCATTGAGGGAGACCCAGTACTTC. It yields the protein CASSVDSLRETQYF.

The V gene is TRBV7-6, the J gene TRBJ1-2; perhaps TRBD1 as D (6 bases). V was trimmed by 5 bases and J by 4 bases, leaving 20 bases between them. Germline loops: CDR1 SGHVS, CDR2 FNYEAQ. The CDR3 is 16 residues long. The CDR3 loop reads CASSETTWGGLYGYTF. The CDR3 nucleotides read TGTGCCAGCAGCGAAACGACCTGGGGGGGGCTCTATGGCTACACCTTC.

This chain connects TRBV18 to TRBJ1-1; D is perhaps TRBD1 (6 bases). Between the trimmed V and J ends, which lost 2 bases and 10 bases, there was a span of 11 bases. The CDR3 runs to 12 residues. Germline CDR1 is KGHSH and CDR2 is LQKENI. The CDR3 loop reads CASSPGGGRAFF. CDR3 in DNA: TGTGCCAGCTCACCAGGGGGCGGACGAGCTTTCTTT.

This clone was counted between two and nine times. J is TRBJ1-2 and V is TRBV9, with unresolved D. This CDR3 has 14 amino acids. Trimming cost V 4 bases and J 8 bases, with 18 bases left between them. The germline V gene encodes CDR1 SGDLS and CDR2 YYNGEE. This CDR3 is CASSPRPDLGGYTF. CDR3 bases: TGTGCCAGCAGCCCTCGACCTGATTTGGGCGGCTACACCTTC.